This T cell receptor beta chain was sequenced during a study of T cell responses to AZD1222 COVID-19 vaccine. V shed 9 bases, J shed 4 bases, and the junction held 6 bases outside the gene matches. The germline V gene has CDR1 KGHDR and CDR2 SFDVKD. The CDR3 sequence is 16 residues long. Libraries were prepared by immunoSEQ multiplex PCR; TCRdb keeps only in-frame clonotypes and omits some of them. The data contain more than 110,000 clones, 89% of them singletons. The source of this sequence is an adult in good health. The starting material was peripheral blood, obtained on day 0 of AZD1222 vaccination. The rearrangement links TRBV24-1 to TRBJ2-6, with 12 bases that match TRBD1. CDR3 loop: CATPGQGATGANVLTF. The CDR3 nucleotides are TGTGCCACCCCGGGACAGGGGGCAACCGGGGCCAACGTCCTGACTTTC.